Listed below are T cell receptor beta chains from one sample, sequenced in a study of cytotoxic CD8 clonotypes in ibrutinib-treated CLL. Repertoires were generated with immunoSEQ multiplex PCR, while TCRdb's copy carries only in-frame clones and drops some. The data hold approximately 300,000 clones, with about 77% observed a single time. Sequencing was performed on PBMCs, taken before ibrutinib treatment. The receptors shown here come from a human donor with chronic lymphocytic leukemia. The CDR3 runs from the conserved cysteine through the conserved F or W. D genes are given only for firm matches. Part of the rows lack a size; the others show once, few, many or a class for expanded clones.

v_call	j_call	d_call	clone_size	cdr3_nt	cdr3_aa
TRBV2	TRBJ2-1	TRBD1	.	TGTGCCAGCATTCAGGGGGCAGGGAGGCATGAGCAGTTCTTC	CASIQGAGRHEQFF
TRBV28	TRBJ2-3	TRBD2	.	TGTGCCAGCAGTTTAGTGGCTAGCGGTAGCACAGATACGCAGTATTTT	CASSLVASGSTDTQYF
TRBV6-5	TRBJ2-1	.	.	TGTGCCAGCAGTTCCCGGGCCGCTAACTCCTACAATGAGCAGTTCTTC	CASSSRAANSYNEQFF
TRBV6-5	TRBJ2-7	TRBD1	few	TGTGCCAGCAGTTCCTCCTGGGACAGGGGTCGGGGGGAGCAGTACTTC	CASSSSWDRGRGEQYF
TRBV5-4	TRBJ2-3	TRBD2	.	TGTGCCAGCAGCAAACTAGCGGGAGTTACAGATACGCAGTATTTT	CASSKLAGVTDTQYF
TRBV11-2	TRBJ2-7	TRBD1	.	TGTGCCAGCAGCTTAGGGAAAGGACAGGGGGACTCCTACGAGCAGTACTTC	CASSLGKGQGDSYEQYF
TRBV29-1	TRBJ2-1	TRBD2	.	TGCAGCGTACGGACTAGCGGAAACAATGAGCAGTTCTTC	CSVRTSGNNEQFF
TRBV7-3	TRBJ2-1	.	.	TGTGCCAGCAGCTTACAGGTGGCCAATGAGCAGTTCTTC	CASSLQVANEQFF
TRBV7-8	TRBJ2-5	TRBD2	.	TGTGCCAGCAGCGACTCCTTTCTTACTTTAGCGGGAGGGCTACAAGAGACCCAGTACTTC	CASSDSFLTLAGGLQETQYF
TRBV30	TRBJ1-2	TRBD1	.	TGTGCCTGGAGTATTTACAGGGGAGCTAACTATGGCTACACCTTC	CAWSIYRGANYGYTF
TRBV7-9	TRBJ2-1	.	.	TGTGCCAGCAGCTTAGAGTGGGGCGGTGGAAATGAGCAGTTCTTC	CASSLEWGGGNEQFF
TRBV5-6	TRBJ2-5	TRBD1	few	TGTGCCAGCAGCAAACGACAGGGCGTTAAAGAGACCCAGTACTTC	CASSKRQGVKETQYF
TRBV2	TRBJ1-2	.	few	TGTGCCAGCAGTGAAGACGTAGACTATGGCTACACCTTC	CASSEDVDYGYTF
TRBV5-1	TRBJ1-1	TRBD1	once	TGCGCCAGCAGCTTAAACGACAGGGCTGAAGCTTTCTTT	CASSLNDRAEAFF
TRBV11-2	TRBJ1-1	.	.	TGTGCCAGCAGCTTAGATATCGGGGTGAAGACTGAAGCTTTCTTT	CASSLDIGVKTEAFF
TRBV9	TRBJ2-1	TRBD2	.	TGTGCCAGCAGCGAACGGGACTATCCCTACAATGAGCAGTTCTTC	CASSERDYPYNEQFF
TRBV27	TRBJ2-7	.	few	TGTGCCAGCAGTTTGGGAAGGGCTTACGAGCAGTACTTC	CASSLGRAYEQYF
TRBV4-2	TRBJ2-3	.	.	TGTGCCAGCAGCCTCGGCTCCCCTAGGTCAGATACGCAGTATTTT	CASSLGSPRSDTQYF
TRBV18	TRBJ1-1	.	.	TGTGCCAGCTCACCGTCGGGGGGACGGATGAACACTGAAGCTTTCTTT	CASSPSGGRMNTEAFF
TRBV25-1	TRBJ2-3	.	.	TGTGCCAGCAGAACGGACGCAGGAGATACGCAGTATTTT	CASRTDAGDTQYF
TRBV7-2	TRBJ1-1	.	.	TGTGCCAGCAGCTTAGGTGTAGATAGAGAAGCTTTCTTT	CASSLGVDREAFF
TRBV4-2	TRBJ2-6	.	few	TGTGCCAGCAGTTACAGGGACTCTGGGGCCAACGTCCTGACTTTC	CASSYRDSGANVLTF
TRBV5-4	TRBJ2-7	TRBD2	.	TGTGCCAGCAGCGCACACGGGAGGGCCACTTACGAGCAGTACTTC	CASSAHGRATYEQYF